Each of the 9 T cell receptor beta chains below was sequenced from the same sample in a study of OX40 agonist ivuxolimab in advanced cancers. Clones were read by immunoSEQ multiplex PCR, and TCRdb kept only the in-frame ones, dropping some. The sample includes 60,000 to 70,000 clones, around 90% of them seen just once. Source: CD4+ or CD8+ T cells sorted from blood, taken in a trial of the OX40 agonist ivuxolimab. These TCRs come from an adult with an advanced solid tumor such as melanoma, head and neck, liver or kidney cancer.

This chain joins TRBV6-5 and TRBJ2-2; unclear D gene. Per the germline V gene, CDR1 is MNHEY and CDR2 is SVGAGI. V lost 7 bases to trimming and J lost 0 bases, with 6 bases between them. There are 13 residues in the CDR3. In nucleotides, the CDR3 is TGTGCCAGCACAGAGGCGAACACCGGGGAGCTGTTTTTT. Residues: CASTEANTGELFF.

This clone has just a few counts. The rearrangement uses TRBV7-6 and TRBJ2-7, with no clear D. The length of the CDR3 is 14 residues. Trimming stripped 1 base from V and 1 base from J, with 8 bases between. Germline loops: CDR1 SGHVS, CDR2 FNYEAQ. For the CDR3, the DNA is TGTGCCAGCAGCTTAGGGCAGGATTCCTACGAGCAGTACTTC. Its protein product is CASSLGQDSYEQYF.

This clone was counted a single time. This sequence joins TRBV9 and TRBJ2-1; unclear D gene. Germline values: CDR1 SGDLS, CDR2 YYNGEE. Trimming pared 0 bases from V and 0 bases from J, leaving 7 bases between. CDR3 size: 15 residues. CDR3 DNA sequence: TGTGCCAGCAGCGTAGACCTGAGCTCCTACAATGAGCAGTTCTTC. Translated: CASSVDLSSYNEQFF.

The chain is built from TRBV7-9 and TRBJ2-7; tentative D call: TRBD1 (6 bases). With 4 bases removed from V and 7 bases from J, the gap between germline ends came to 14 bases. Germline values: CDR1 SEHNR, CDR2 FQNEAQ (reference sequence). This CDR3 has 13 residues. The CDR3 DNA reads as TGTGCCAGCAGCTCCCCGGACAGTATGGAGCAGTACTTC. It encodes CASSSPDSMEQYF.

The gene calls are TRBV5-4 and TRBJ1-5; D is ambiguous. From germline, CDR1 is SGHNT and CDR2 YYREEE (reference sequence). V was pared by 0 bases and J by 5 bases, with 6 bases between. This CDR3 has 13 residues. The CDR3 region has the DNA TGTGCCAGCAGCTTGGGGTTGGATCAGCCCCAGCATTTT. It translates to CASSLGLDQPQHF.

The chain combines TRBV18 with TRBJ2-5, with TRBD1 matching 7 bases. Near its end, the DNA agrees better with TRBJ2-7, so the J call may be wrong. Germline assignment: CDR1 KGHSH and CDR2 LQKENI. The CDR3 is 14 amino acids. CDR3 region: CASSPRDSSYEQYF. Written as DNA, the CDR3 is TGTGCCAGCTCACCTAGGGACAGTTCCTACGAGCAGTACTTC.

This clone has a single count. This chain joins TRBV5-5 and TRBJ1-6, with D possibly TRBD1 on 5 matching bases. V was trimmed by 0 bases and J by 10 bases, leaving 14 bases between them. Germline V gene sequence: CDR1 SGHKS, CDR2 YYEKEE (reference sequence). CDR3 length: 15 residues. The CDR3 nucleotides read TGTGCCAGCAGCTTGGGTACAGGATGGGTCTCACCCCTCCACTTT. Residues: CASSLGTGWVSPLHF.

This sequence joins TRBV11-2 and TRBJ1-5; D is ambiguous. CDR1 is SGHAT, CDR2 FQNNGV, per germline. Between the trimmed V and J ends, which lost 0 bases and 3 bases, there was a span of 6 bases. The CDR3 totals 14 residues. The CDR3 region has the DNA TGTGCCAGCAGCTTAGATATGCTCAATCAGCCCCAGCATTTT. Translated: CASSLDMLNQPQHF.

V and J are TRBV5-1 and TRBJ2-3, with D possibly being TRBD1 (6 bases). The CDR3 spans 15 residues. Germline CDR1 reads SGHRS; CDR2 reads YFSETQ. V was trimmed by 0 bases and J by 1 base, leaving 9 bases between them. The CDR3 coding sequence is TGCGCCAGCAGCTTGGAGGGGGACCGCACAGATACGCAGTATTTT. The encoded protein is CASSLEGDRTDTQYF.